This T cell receptor beta chain came from a study of response to subunit inactivated influenza vaccine. Study findings and constraints: Seasonal influenza vaccination, on each occasion, was suggested by the authors to recruit few new T cells.

With respect to this clonotype: Its antigen remains unknown.

TCRdb itself ran the RT-PCR reads through MiXCR, one entry per CDR3 protein. The sample shows about 800,000 distinct CDR3 sequences, 21% of them seen only once. The CDR3 is 18 amino acids. The ends lost 5 bases at V and 3 bases at J; junction bases unmatched: 11. Looked up from germline, CDR1 is SGHAT and CDR2 is FQNNGV. Sequences were derived from PBMCs from blood, sampled 4 to 6 days after vaccination. The origin of this receptor is a man aged 50-60 years who received an inactivated influenza vaccine. V usage is TRBV11-2 and J usage is TRBJ2-3; 13 positions match TRBD2. CDR3 residues: CASSGLGLAGIWTDTQYF. CDR3 DNA: TGTGCCAGCAGCGGACTGGGACTAGCGGGAATATGGACAGATACGCAGTATTTT.